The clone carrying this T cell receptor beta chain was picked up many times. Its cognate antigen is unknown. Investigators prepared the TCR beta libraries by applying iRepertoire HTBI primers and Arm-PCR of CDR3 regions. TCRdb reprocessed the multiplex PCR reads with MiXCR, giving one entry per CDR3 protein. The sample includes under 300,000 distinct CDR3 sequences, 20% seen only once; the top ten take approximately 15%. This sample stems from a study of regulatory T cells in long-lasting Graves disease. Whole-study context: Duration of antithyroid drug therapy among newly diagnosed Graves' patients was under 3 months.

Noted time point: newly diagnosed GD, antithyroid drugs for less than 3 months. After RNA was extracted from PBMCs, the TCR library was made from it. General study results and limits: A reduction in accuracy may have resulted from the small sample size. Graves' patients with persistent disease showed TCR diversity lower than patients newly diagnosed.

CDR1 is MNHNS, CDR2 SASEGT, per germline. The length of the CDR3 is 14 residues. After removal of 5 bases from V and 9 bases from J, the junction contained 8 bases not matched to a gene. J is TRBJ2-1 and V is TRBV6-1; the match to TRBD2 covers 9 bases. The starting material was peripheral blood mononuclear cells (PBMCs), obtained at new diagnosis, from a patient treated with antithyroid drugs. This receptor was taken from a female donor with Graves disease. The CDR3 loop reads CASSPSAGGVEQFF. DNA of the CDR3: TGTGCCAGCAGTCCCTCAGCGGGAGGAGTTGAGCAGTTCTTC.